The subject of this entry is one T cell receptor (beta chain). Antigen: not known. V was shortened by 0 bases and J by 6 bases, with 14 bases between the two germline ends. This CDR3 is built from 16 residues. Germline CDR1 is LGHNA and CDR2 is YNFKEQ. The source of the sample is a study of type 1 regulatory T cells. Study summary: This in vitro CD4 product, T-allo10, is enriched for Tr1 cells and alloantigen-specific.

Study-wide findings and caveats: Tr1 cells had a more restricted TCR repertoire than non-Tr1 cells.

TCRdb re-derived calls from the reads in MiXCR, one entry per CDR3 protein. Of roughly 60,000 distinct CDR3 sequences detected, around 62% appear once; the ten largest clones hold less than 2%. The rearrangement links TRBV4-2 to TRBJ2-2; TRBD2 might be the D (6 bases). The specimen was cultured non-Tr1 T cells, either the whole culture or a sorted T cell fraction (not recorded which). The TCR was taken from a human donor in good health. The CDR3 DNA is TGTGCCAGCAGCCAAGATACCGGGAGTGGCGCCGGGGAGCTGTTTTTT. Protein product: CASSQDTGSGAGELFF.